Below, one T cell receptor (beta chain) is given with its context. Its antigen is currently unknown. This entry comes from a study of response to subunit inactivated influenza vaccine. General study points: Authors suggested few new T cells are recruited by each seasonal influenza vaccination.

Per germline, CDR1 MNHEY and CDR2 SVGAGI. CDR3 size: 17 residues. V shed 3 bases and J 5 bases; nucleotides not matched to a gene: 12. TCRdb ran MiXCR on the RT-PCR reads and lists one entry per CDR3 protein. The sample holds roughly 700,000 distinct CDR3 sequences, approximately 13% seen once. The receptor was derived from a man aged 45-65 years who received an inactivated influenza vaccine. The input for sequencing was PBMCs from blood, taken 14 to 15 days before vaccination. This chain uses TRBV6-5 with TRBJ2-5; the match to TRBD2 covers 10 bases. Written as DNA, the CDR3 is TGTGCCAGCAGTTATCTAGCGGGGGAGCCCGGCGGGGAGACCCAGTACTTC. Protein: CASSYLAGEPGGETQYF.